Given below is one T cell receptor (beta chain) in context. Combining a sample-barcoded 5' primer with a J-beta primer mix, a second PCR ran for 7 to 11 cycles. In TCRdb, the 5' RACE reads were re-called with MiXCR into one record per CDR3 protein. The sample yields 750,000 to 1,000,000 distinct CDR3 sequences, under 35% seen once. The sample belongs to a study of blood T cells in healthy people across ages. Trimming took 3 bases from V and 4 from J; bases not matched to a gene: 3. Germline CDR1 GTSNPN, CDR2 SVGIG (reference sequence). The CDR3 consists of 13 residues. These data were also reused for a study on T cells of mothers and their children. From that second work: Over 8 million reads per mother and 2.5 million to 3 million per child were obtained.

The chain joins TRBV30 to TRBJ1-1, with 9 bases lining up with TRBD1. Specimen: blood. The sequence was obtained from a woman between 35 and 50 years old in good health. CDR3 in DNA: TGTGCCTGGAGGGGACAGGGAAGCACTGAAGCTTTCTTT. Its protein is CAWRGQGSTEAFF.